This is a list of T cell receptor beta chains from one sample in a study of cytomegalovirus exposure and HLA in healthy donors. This table comes from immunoSEQ multiplex PCR, and its TCRdb copy is limited to in-frame clones, with some not included. This sample has 200,000 to 250,000 clones, with approximately 78% found just once. Sequenced input: PBMCs. These TCRs come from a male donor in good health and CMV-seronegative. CDR3s include the opening cysteine and the closing phenylalanine or tryptophan. Each record gives: J gene, D gene, clone size, V gene, CDR3 length, CDR3 DNA, CDR3 protein. A D gene is named only where the DNA matches it firmly. Only part of the rows carry a size: once, few, many, or a class if the clone is expanded.

J gene: TRBJ2-7
D gene: NA
clone size: NA
V gene: TRBV9
CDR3 length: 14
CDR3 DNA: TGTGCCAGCAGCGTAGGTGGAGGGATCTACGAGCAGTACTTC
CDR3 protein: CASSVGGGIYEQYF

J gene: TRBJ1-2
D gene: TRBD1
clone size: NA
V gene: TRBV18
CDR3 length: 13
CDR3 DNA: TGTGCCAGCTCACAACAGGGGGCCTATGGCTACACCTTC
CDR3 protein: CASSQQGAYGYTF

J gene: TRBJ2-7
D gene: NA
clone size: NA
V gene: TRBV27
CDR3 length: 18
CDR3 DNA: TGTGCCAGCAGTTTATCAGGCCTCCAGGGGGGATTTATCTACGAGCAGTACTTC
CDR3 protein: CASSLSGLQGGFIYEQYF

J gene: TRBJ2-4
D gene: TRBD1
clone size: NA
V gene: TRBV20-1
CDR3 length: 11
CDR3 DNA: TGCAGTGCCCCGACAGGGTTGGTTCAGTACTTC
CDR3 protein: CSAPTGLVQYF

J gene: TRBJ1-1
D gene: TRBD1
clone size: NA
V gene: TRBV9
CDR3 length: 13
CDR3 DNA: TGTGCCAGCAGCCTAGCACAGGGGACTGAAGCTTTCTTT
CDR3 protein: CASSLAQGTEAFF

J gene: TRBJ2-7
D gene: TRBD2
clone size: few
V gene: TRBV9
CDR3 length: 18
CDR3 DNA: TGTGCCAGCAGCGCCGGGACTAGCGGGAGAAGGATTGGCTACGAGCAGTACTTC
CDR3 protein: CASSAGTSGRRIGYEQYF

J gene: TRBJ2-5
D gene: NA
clone size: NA
V gene: TRBV11-2
CDR3 length: 14
CDR3 DNA: TGTGCCAGCAGCCCGACCGGGGGTCCCGAGACCCAGTACTTC
CDR3 protein: CASSPTGGPETQYF

J gene: TRBJ1-1
D gene: NA
clone size: NA
V gene: TRBV19
CDR3 length: 14
CDR3 DNA: TGTGCCAGTAGAACATCGACTTGGAACACTGAAGCTTTCTTT
CDR3 protein: CASRTSTWNTEAFF

J gene: TRBJ2-1
D gene: NA
clone size: NA
V gene: TRBV7-3
CDR3 length: 14
CDR3 DNA: TGTGCCAGCAGCCTCGACGGGTCCTACAATGAGCAGTTCTTC
CDR3 protein: CASSLDGSYNEQFF

J gene: TRBJ2-5
D gene: TRBD1
clone size: NA
V gene: TRBV6-6
CDR3 length: 13
CDR3 DNA: TGTGCCAGCAGCGGGACAGGGGAAGGGACCCAGTACTTC
CDR3 protein: CASSGTGEGTQYF

J gene: TRBJ1-1
D gene: NA
clone size: NA
V gene: TRBV7-7
CDR3 length: 14
CDR3 DNA: TGTGCTAGCAGCTTATTGGCAGGGGAAGGTGAAGCTTTCTTT
CDR3 protein: CASSLLAGEGEAFF

J gene: TRBJ2-7
D gene: NA
clone size: NA
V gene: TRBV7-9
CDR3 length: 13
CDR3 DNA: TGTGCCAGCAGCGAGATGAAGGGGTACGAGCAGTACTTC
CDR3 protein: CASSEMKGYEQYF

J gene: TRBJ1-1
D gene: NA
clone size: NA
V gene: TRBV19
CDR3 length: 17
CDR3 DNA: TGTGCCAGTAGTACGCCGACTGGAACGATCATGAACACTGAAGCTTTCTTT
CDR3 protein: CASSTPTGTIMNTEAFF

J gene: TRBJ1-6
D gene: NA
clone size: NA
V gene: TRBV20-1
CDR3 length: 9
CDR3 DNA: TGCAGTGCCCCTTATCCCCTCCACTTT
CDR3 protein: CSAPYPLHF

J gene: TRBJ2-7
D gene: NA
clone size: NA
V gene: TRBV6-1
CDR3 length: 13
CDR3 DNA: TGTGCCAGCAGTGCGCACCGGGACAATGAGCAGTACTTC
CDR3 protein: CASSAHRDNEQYF

J gene: TRBJ1-2
D gene: NA
clone size: NA
V gene: TRBV19
CDR3 length: 11
CDR3 DNA: TGTGCCAGTAGTATTGTTAATGGCTACACCTTC
CDR3 protein: CASSIVNGYTF

J gene: TRBJ2-7
D gene: TRBD2
clone size: NA
V gene: TRBV2
CDR3 length: 13
CDR3 DNA: TGTGCCAGCAGGCCGGGAGGCCTCTACGAGCAGTACTTC
CDR3 protein: CASRPGGLYEQYF

J gene: TRBJ2-1
D gene: NA
clone size: NA
V gene: TRBV12-5
CDR3 length: 17
CDR3 DNA: TGTGCTAGTGGTTTGGCCCGTACAGGGAGCTCCTACAATGAGCAGTTCTTC
CDR3 protein: CASGLARTGSSYNEQFF

J gene: TRBJ1-5
D gene: NA
clone size: few
V gene: TRBV1
CDR3 length: 15
CDR3 DNA: TGCACCAGCAGTCTTCCGGACAGGAAAAATCAGCCCCAGCATTTT
CDR3 protein: CTSSLPDRKNQPQHF

J gene: TRBJ2-1
D gene: NA
clone size: NA
V gene: TRBV27
CDR3 length: 12
CDR3 DNA: TGTGCCAGCAGCAACCGGGGGAATGAGCAGTTCTTC
CDR3 protein: CASSNRGNEQFF

J gene: TRBJ2-1
D gene: TRBD2
clone size: NA
V gene: TRBV11-3
CDR3 length: 16
CDR3 DNA: TGTGCCAGCAGCCGAGCCGGGACTAGCGGGAGGGGCGAGCAGTTCTTC
CDR3 protein: CASSRAGTSGRGEQFF

J gene: TRBJ1-4
D gene: TRBD1
clone size: NA
V gene: TRBV25-1
CDR3 length: 14
CDR3 DNA: TGTGCCACCTTTGGGACAGGCCATAATGAAAAACTGTTTTTT
CDR3 protein: CATFGTGHNEKLFF

J gene: TRBJ2-7
D gene: NA
clone size: NA
V gene: TRBV5-1
CDR3 length: 13
CDR3 DNA: TGCGCCAGCAGCCCCGGACAGTCTGTAGAGCAGTACTTC
CDR3 protein: CASSPGQSVEQYF

J gene: TRBJ2-1
D gene: TRBD1
clone size: NA
V gene: TRBV7-3
CDR3 length: 14
CDR3 DNA: TGTGCCAGCAGCCCCGGGACAGCGTACAATGAGCAGTTCTTC
CDR3 protein: CASSPGTAYNEQFF

J gene: TRBJ2-7
D gene: NA
clone size: many
V gene: TRBV6-5
CDR3 length: 11
CDR3 DNA: TGTGCCAGCAGTCACGGGAGTGGGCAGTACTTC
CDR3 protein: CASSHGSGQYF

J gene: TRBJ1-1
D gene: TRBD1
clone size: NA
V gene: TRBV7-2
CDR3 length: 16
CDR3 DNA: TGTGCCAGCAGCCCACGGGACAGGGGGATGAACACTGAAGCTTTCTTT
CDR3 protein: CASSPRDRGMNTEAFF

J gene: TRBJ2-4
D gene: TRBD2
clone size: NA
V gene: TRBV2
CDR3 length: 18
CDR3 DNA: TGTGCCAGCAGCGCACTAGCGGGAGCGGTGGTAGCCAAAAACATTCAGTACTTC
CDR3 protein: CASSALAGAVVAKNIQYF

J gene: TRBJ1-2
D gene: TRBD1
clone size: NA
V gene: TRBV6-5
CDR3 length: 13
CDR3 DNA: TGTGCCAGCAGAACAGGACAGGGCTATGGCTACACCTTC
CDR3 protein: CASRTGQGYGYTF

J gene: TRBJ2-5
D gene: TRBD2
clone size: NA
V gene: TRBV14
CDR3 length: 15
CDR3 DNA: TGTGCCAGCAGCCGGGGGGGGATACTTGGAGAGACCCAGTACTTC
CDR3 protein: CASSRGGILGETQYF

J gene: TRBJ1-2
D gene: NA
clone size: NA
V gene: TRBV30
CDR3 length: 13
CDR3 DNA: TGTGCCTGGAGTGCGGCCAGGGTCGGTGGCTACACCTTC
CDR3 protein: CAWSAARVGGYTF

J gene: TRBJ2-5
D gene: NA
clone size: NA
V gene: TRBV19
CDR3 length: 14
CDR3 DNA: TGTGCCAGTAGTATAATTGGCGGGGCGGAGACCCAGTACTTC
CDR3 protein: CASSIIGGAETQYF

J gene: TRBJ2-5
D gene: TRBD2
clone size: NA
V gene: TRBV7-9
CDR3 length: 17
CDR3 DNA: TGTGCCAGCAGCCGCGCCTTAGCGGGAGGGTACCAAGAGACCCAGTACTTC
CDR3 protein: CASSRALAGGYQETQYF

J gene: TRBJ1-1
D gene: NA
clone size: NA
V gene: TRBV9
CDR3 length: 16
CDR3 DNA: TGTGCCAGCAGCGTAGACGGCGGGAGGAGGAACACTGAAGCTTTCTTT
CDR3 protein: CASSVDGGRRNTEAFF

J gene: TRBJ1-2
D gene: TRBD1
clone size: NA
V gene: TRBV4-1
CDR3 length: 13
CDR3 DNA: TGCGCCAGCAGCACGGGACAGGGGGATGGCTACACCTTC
CDR3 protein: CASSTGQGDGYTF

J gene: TRBJ1-4
D gene: NA
clone size: NA
V gene: TRBV7-9
CDR3 length: 14
CDR3 DNA: TGTGCCAGCAGCATAGACAGGAATAATGAAAAACTGTTTTTT
CDR3 protein: CASSIDRNNEKLFF

J gene: TRBJ1-5
D gene: NA
clone size: few
V gene: TRBV30
CDR3 length: 13
CDR3 DNA: TGTGCCTGGAGTGCTGAGAGCAATCAGCCCCAGCATTTT
CDR3 protein: CAWSAESNQPQHF

J gene: TRBJ2-7
D gene: TRBD1
clone size: NA
V gene: TRBV25-1
CDR3 length: 15
CDR3 DNA: TGTGCCAGCAGTGAAAGTGGGACAGGGTGGGTCGAGCAGTACTTC
CDR3 protein: CASSESGTGWVEQYF

J gene: TRBJ2-2
D gene: TRBD2
clone size: NA
V gene: TRBV23-1
CDR3 length: 14
CDR3 DNA: TGCGCCAGCAGTCAATGGGGACTAGTCGGGGAGCTGTTTTTT
CDR3 protein: CASSQWGLVGELFF

J gene: TRBJ2-4
D gene: TRBD2
clone size: NA
V gene: TRBV10-2
CDR3 length: 16
CDR3 DNA: TGCGCCAGCAGTGAGGGCCTAGCGGGAGTGGGAAACATTCAGTACTTC
CDR3 protein: CASSEGLAGVGNIQYF

J gene: TRBJ2-7
D gene: NA
clone size: NA
V gene: TRBV5-6
CDR3 length: 12
CDR3 DNA: TGTGCCAGCACCAAGGACAGCTACGAGCAGTACTTC
CDR3 protein: CASTKDSYEQYF

J gene: TRBJ2-3
D gene: NA
clone size: NA
V gene: TRBV11-2
CDR3 length: 13
CDR3 DNA: TGTGCCAGCAGCTTGCACTTTACAGATACGCAGTATTTT
CDR3 protein: CASSLHFTDTQYF

J gene: TRBJ2-3
D gene: NA
clone size: NA
V gene: TRBV30
CDR3 length: 12
CDR3 DNA: TGTGCCTGGAGTGCCCCAGGGGACACGCAGTATTTT
CDR3 protein: CAWSAPGDTQYF

J gene: TRBJ2-1
D gene: TRBD2
clone size: many
V gene: TRBV6-4
CDR3 length: 17
CDR3 DNA: TGTGCCAGCAGTGCGACTAGCGGGGCCGTATCCTACAATGAGCAGTTCTTC
CDR3 protein: CASSATSGAVSYNEQFF

J gene: TRBJ1-2
D gene: TRBD1
clone size: few
V gene: TRBV10-1
CDR3 length: 16
CDR3 DNA: TGCGCCGTACCACCCGGGACAGGGACCTCGGGCTATGGCTACACCTTC
CDR3 protein: CAVPPGTGTSGYGYTF

J gene: TRBJ2-3
D gene: NA
clone size: NA
V gene: TRBV25-1
CDR3 length: 14
CDR3 DNA: TGTGCCAGCAGTCGGAGAACTAACACAGATACGCAGTATTTT
CDR3 protein: CASSRRTNTDTQYF

J gene: TRBJ2-1
D gene: TRBD1
clone size: NA
V gene: TRBV7-2
CDR3 length: 16
CDR3 DNA: TGTGCCAGCAGCTTTATTTCCGGACAGGGATACAATGAGCAGTTCTTC
CDR3 protein: CASSFISGQGYNEQFF

J gene: TRBJ2-7
D gene: NA
clone size: NA
V gene: TRBV5-5
CDR3 length: 13
CDR3 DNA: TGTGCCAGCAGCTTTGGCAGAACCTACGAGCAGTACTTC
CDR3 protein: CASSFGRTYEQYF

J gene: TRBJ2-3
D gene: TRBD2
clone size: NA
V gene: TRBV5-1
CDR3 length: 18
CDR3 DNA: TGCGCCAGCAGCTCCGGACTAGCGGGAGGACCTGGAACAGATACGCAGTATTTT
CDR3 protein: CASSSGLAGGPGTDTQYF

J gene: TRBJ2-1
D gene: TRBD1
clone size: NA
V gene: TRBV10-3
CDR3 length: 15
CDR3 DNA: TGTGCCACCGGGACAGAACCGGCGTCCTCCAATGAGCAGTTCTTC
CDR3 protein: CATGTEPASSNEQFF

J gene: TRBJ2-5
D gene: TRBD2
clone size: NA
V gene: TRBV5-1
CDR3 length: 15
CDR3 DNA: TGCGCCAGCAGCCCGGGACTAGCGGGAGTGGAGACCCAGTACTTC
CDR3 protein: CASSPGLAGVETQYF

J gene: TRBJ2-7
D gene: NA
clone size: NA
V gene: TRBV6-1
CDR3 length: 15
CDR3 DNA: TGTGCCAGCAGTGAGACAAGGCAGGGGTTCTACGAGCAGTACTTC
CDR3 protein: CASSETRQGFYEQYF

J gene: TRBJ2-3
D gene: TRBD2
clone size: NA
V gene: TRBV18
CDR3 length: 16
CDR3 DNA: TGTGCCAGCTCCAAGGGACTAGCGGGAGTCGCAGATACGCAGTATTTT
CDR3 protein: CASSKGLAGVADTQYF

J gene: TRBJ2-3
D gene: NA
clone size: NA
V gene: TRBV23-1
CDR3 length: 19
CDR3 DNA: TGCGCCAGCAGTCAATCGTCAGCGAGAGGGCCCCATTGGACAGATACGCAGTATTTT
CDR3 protein: CASSQSSARGPHWTDTQYF

J gene: TRBJ1-1
D gene: NA
clone size: NA
V gene: TRBV30
CDR3 length: 10
CDR3 DNA: TGTGCCTGGAGGGCAGGGAGGGCTTTCTTT
CDR3 protein: CAWRAGRAFF

J gene: TRBJ1-2
D gene: TRBD1
clone size: once
V gene: TRBV7-3
CDR3 length: 17
CDR3 DNA: TGTGCCAGCAGCTTAAGTGGTCAGGGGGGAGGAGACTATGGCTACACCTTC
CDR3 protein: CASSLSGQGGGDYGYTF